This T cell receptor beta chain was observed in a study of blood T cell repertoires in COVID-19. About the research overall: T cells, B-cell-depleted T cells, or PBMCs supplied cDNA or gDNA.

CDR3 length: 14 residues. CDR1 and CDR2 (germline): SGHRS, YFSETQ. J lost 5 bases, V lost 3 bases, and 6 bases had no gene match. Clones were read by immunoSEQ multiplex PCR, and TCRdb kept only the in-frame ones, dropping some. The sample has fewer than 200,000 clones; 88% are singletons. The receptor comes from a man aged 45-65 years who had recovered from COVID-19. V gene TRBV5-1 combines with J gene TRBJ2-7; 9 bases are a match to TRBD2. The sample taken for sequencing was peripheral blood. CDR3 nucleotide sequence: TGCGCCAGCAGCTCTCCGGGACTAGCCGACGAGCAGTACTTC. It yields the protein CASSSPGLADEQYF. Based on the CDR3 plus reference TRBV5-1 and TRBJ2-7, the full variable domain is KAGVTQTPRYLIKTRGQQVTLSCSPISGHRSVSWYQQTPGQGLQFLFEYFSETQRNKGNFPGRFSGRQFSNSRSEMNVSTLELGDSALYLCASSSPGLADEQYFGPGTRLTVT.